The 14 T cell receptor beta chains below all came from one sample that was sequenced in a study of blood T cell repertoires in COVID-19. Using immunoSEQ multiplex PCR, the repertoire was profiled, and TCRdb retains in-frame clones only, with some absent. This table has about 210,000 clones, approximately 84% appearing once. The sequenced sample was peripheral blood. Receptors were obtained from a woman aged 45-60 years with active or convalescent COVID-19.

The chain joins TRBV14 to TRBJ1-4, with D hard to call. The ends were cut back, 6 bases at V and 8 bases at J, with 13 bases in the middle. Germline CDR1 SGHDN, CDR2 FVKESK. The CDR3 consists of 13 residues. CDR3 protein: CASSQTAREKLFF. CDR3 DNA sequence: TGTGCCAGCAGTCAGACGGCGCGGGAAAAACTGTTTTTT.

V is TRBV3-1 (or the pseudogene TRBV3-2) and J is TRBJ2-7, with 9 bases matching TRBD2. The germline gives CDR1 LGHDT, CDR2 YNNKEL (reference sequence). V dropped 2 bases and J dropped 6; count of bases not matched to a gene: 11. The CDR3 has 16 amino acids. CDR3 sequence reads: CASSQRGGGRALEQYF. The CDR3 coding sequence is TGTGCCAGCAGCCAAAGGGGAGGCGGGAGGGCCCTCGAGCAGTACTTC.

J is TRBJ1-5 and V is TRBV7-2, with a weak D call TRBD1 (6 bases). This CDR3 is built from 15 residues. In germline, CDR1 is SGHTA, CDR2 FQGNSA. The V end lost 5 bases, the J end lost 7 bases, and 18 bases lay between the germline ends. The CDR3 loop reads CASSPDDRRRQPQHF. CDR3 sequence (DNA): TGTGCCAGCAGCCCCGATGACAGGAGACGGCAGCCCCAGCATTTT. Variable domain in full (rest from reference TRBV7-2 and TRBJ1-5): GAGVSQSPSNKVTEKGKDVELRCDPISGHTALYWYRQSLGQGLEFLIYFQGNSAPDKSGLPSDRFSAERTGGSVSTLTIQRTQQEDSAVYLCASSPDDRRRQPQHFGDGTRLSIL.

V is TRBV10-3 and J is TRBJ1-2; 8 bases agree with TRBD1. Per germline, CDR1 ENHRY and CDR2 SYGVKD. This CDR3 has 15 amino acids. The J segment lost 1 base and the V segment lost 2 bases, leaving 3 bases of the junction unmatched. The CDR3 nucleotides are TGTGCCATCAGTGAGAACGGACAGGGTAACTATGGCTACACCTTC. Protein product: CAISENGQGNYGYTF.

The chain is built from TRBV15 and TRBJ2-1; TRBD2 might be the D (7 bases). The CDR3 spans 16 residues. Germline CDR1 reads LNHNV; CDR2 reads YYDKDF (reference sequence). With 1 base removed from V and 6 bases from J, the gap between germline ends came to 16 bases. CDR3 in DNA: TGTGCCACCAGCAGAGGTAGGGGGGGGACCTCCAATGAGCAGTTCTTC. Translation gives CATSRGRGGTSNEQFF.

The J gene is TRBJ1-2, the V gene TRBV19, with TRBD1 matching over 8 bases. This CDR3 is 11 amino acids long. J was trimmed by 7 bases and V by 7 bases; bases with no gene match: 2. Germline-derived CDR1 and CDR2 are LNHDA and SQIVND (reference sequence). The CDR3 bases are TGTGCCAGTATCGACAGGGGTGGCTACACCTTC. The encoded protein is CASIDRGGYTF.

This clone appeared a few times. This sequence joins TRBV5-1 and TRBJ1-2; D gene unclear. The V gene lost 1 base and the J gene lost 8 bases, with 21 bases spanning the gap. The CDR3 length is 16 residues. Germline V gene sequence: CDR1 SGHRS, CDR2 YFSETQ. CDR3 DNA sequence: TGCGCCAGCAGCTTGAACCCGTACACTTCCCCGAGGGGCTACACCTTC. As protein: CASSLNPYTSPRGYTF.

The V gene is TRBV24-1, the J gene TRBJ2-1, with 10 nucleotides matching TRBD1. CDR3 length: 18 residues. V lost 4 bases and J lost 0; bases outside the gene matches: 8. Looked up from germline, CDR1 is KGHDR and CDR2 is SFDVKD. DNA of the CDR3: TGTGCCACCAGTGACCCCCCGGGACAGGGGAGCTCCTACAATGAGCAGTTCTTC. Its translation is CATSDPPGQGSSYNEQFF.

This clone showed up just once. The chain carries TRBV5-1 and TRBJ1-2; D remains unclear. The CDR3 is made up of 13 amino acids. Trimming pared 4 bases from V and 14 bases from J, leaving 21 bases between. CDR1 is SGHRS, CDR2 YFSETQ, per germline. The CDR3 sequence: CASSPRLPSLITF. Here the CDR3 DNA reads TGCGCCAGCAGCCCACGACTACCCTCTTTGATTACCTTC. The full variable domain, completed using reference TRBV5-1 and TRBJ1-2, is KAGVTQTPRYLIKTRGQQVTLSCSPISGHRSVSWYQQTPGQGLQFLFEYFSETQRNKGNFPGRFSGRQFSNSRSEMNVSTLELGDSALYLCASSPRLPSLITFGSGTRLTVV.

V is TRBV5-1 and J is TRBJ1-2; a possible D gene is TRBD1 (5 bases). Germline loops: CDR1 SGHRS, CDR2 YFSETQ. Trimming pared 5 bases from V and 3 bases from J, leaving 8 bases between. This CDR3 region has 12 residues. The CDR3 nucleotides read TGCGCCAGCAGGGGCAGGGACTATGGCTACACCTTC. Protein: CASRGRDYGYTF. The whole variable domain, filled in from reference TRBV5-1 and TRBJ1-2, reads KAGVTQTPRYLIKTRGQQVTLSCSPISGHRSVSWYQQTPGQGLQFLFEYFSETQRNKGNFPGRFSGRQFSNSRSEMNVSTLELGDSALYLCASRGRDYGYTFGSGTRLTVV.

The gene calls are TRBV6-6 and TRBJ2-1; 11 bases agree with TRBD2. Unmatched junction bases numbered 12, after V lost 5 bases and J lost 3 bases. Germline values: CDR1 MNHNY, CDR2 SVGAGI (reference sequence). This CDR3 comprises 18 residues. The CDR3 DNA sequence: TGTGCCAGCAGTCGCACGCCTCGACTAGCGGGAAGCTACAATGAGCAGTTCTTC. Protein product: CASSRTPRLAGSYNEQFF.

This clone was seen many times. The rearrangement links TRBV9 to TRBJ2-3, with D perhaps TRBD2 (6 bases). This CDR3 is built from 14 residues. Trimming took off 6 bases at V and 5 bases at J, with 16 bases between the two ends. Germline loops: CDR1 SGDLS, CDR2 YYNGEE. The CDR3 sequence is CASISTRRQDTQYF. CDR3 nucleotide sequence: TGTGCCAGCATATCGACTAGAAGACAAGATACGCAGTATTTT.

This chain joins TRBV5-4 and TRBJ2-1; 11 bases are shared with TRBD2. From germline, CDR1 is SGHNT and CDR2 YYREEE (reference sequence). J was trimmed by 1 base and V by 4 bases; bases with no gene match: 13. This CDR3 has 19 amino acids. CDR3 in DNA: TGTGCCAGCAGCCAGGGCGGTAGCGGGGGGGCCAGATCCTACAATGAGCAGTTCTTC. It translates to CASSQGGSGGARSYNEQFF.

The V call is TRBV27, the J call TRBJ2-3, with 7 bases lining up with TRBD2. In germline, CDR1 is MNHEY, CDR2 SMNVEV (reference sequence). The CDR3 spans 18 residues. V shed 6 bases, J shed 3 bases, and the junction held 18 bases outside the gene matches. The CDR3 loop is CASRNYPTSAQLTDTQYF. As DNA, the CDR3 is TGTGCCAGCAGAAATTACCCTACTAGCGCGCAACTTACAGATACGCAGTATTTT.